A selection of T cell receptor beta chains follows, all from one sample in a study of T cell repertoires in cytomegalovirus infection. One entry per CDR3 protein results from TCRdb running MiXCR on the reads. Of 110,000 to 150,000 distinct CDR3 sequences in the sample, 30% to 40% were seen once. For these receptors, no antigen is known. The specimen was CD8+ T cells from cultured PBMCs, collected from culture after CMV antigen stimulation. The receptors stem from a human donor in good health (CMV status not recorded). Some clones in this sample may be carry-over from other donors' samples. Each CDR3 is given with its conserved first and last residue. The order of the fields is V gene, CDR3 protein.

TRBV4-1	CASRSPGTDTQYF
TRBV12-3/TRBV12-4	CASSFLALETQYF
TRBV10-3	CAISESSGTAYEQYF
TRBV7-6	CASSLDRRAFGTDTQYF
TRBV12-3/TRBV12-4	CASSLRGAAETQYF
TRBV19	CASNRGQGDIYGNQPQHF
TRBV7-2	CASSPTGWGPYGYTF
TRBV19	CASSATGLNQPQHF
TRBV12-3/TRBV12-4	CASSLARGEGNEKLFF
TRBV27	CASSLSSWGDTQYF
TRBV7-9	CASSPGQGVYEQYF
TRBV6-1	CASSTSRGSYNEQFF
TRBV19	CASSMEAYYGYTF
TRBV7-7	CASSSGRGDETQYF
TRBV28	CASRRRSGNQPQHF
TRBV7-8	CASRSGGDETQYF
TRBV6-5	CASSALAGGFTDNEQFF
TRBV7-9	CASSWEGLAGDIYNEQFF
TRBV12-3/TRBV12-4	CASSFLSEDTQYF
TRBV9	CASSVEGVAGYYNEQFF
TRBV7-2	CASSFAGGQYEQYF
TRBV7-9	CASRETTGEAEQYF
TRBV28	CASSLERTGEWDEQYF
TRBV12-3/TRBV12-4	CASRSDRGLVETQYF
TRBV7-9	CASSLAEGREQFF
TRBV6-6	CASSGTGEVTGELFF
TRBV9	CASSVRRDGNTEAFF
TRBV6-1	CASSLSGTYEQYF
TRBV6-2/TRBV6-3	CASSYGAIPDTQYF
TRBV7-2	CASSLKGYSYEQYF
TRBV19	CASRPRGGNYEQYF
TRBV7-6	CASSLAPTEQVHNYGYTF
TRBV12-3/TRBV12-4	CASSLWKVGIQYF